These 13 T cell receptor beta chains share one sample of origin, sequenced in a study of human T cells and chemical hapten exposure. A single record per CDR3 protein comes from TCRdb applying MiXCR to the RACE reads. This table holds roughly 130,000 distinct CDR3 sequences, 11% found once. Time point here: patch test 3, about 24 weeks after DPC sensitization. Specified treatment: therapeutic diphenylcyclopropenone sensitization with weekly scalp DPC. Here the sequenced sample was whole blood, taken in connection with sensitization to the hapten diphenylcyclopropenone (DPC). These receptors were taken from a woman aged 50 to 65 with alopecia areata. Some clones in this sample may be carry-over from other donors' samples.

The genes are TRBV28 and TRBJ2-1, with D tentatively TRBD2 (5 bases). CDR3 length: 12 residues. Trimming removed 3 bases at V and 10 bases at J, with 10 bases between. The germline V gene has CDR1 MDHEN and CDR2 SYDVKM. The CDR3: CASSFGSGEQFF. The CDR3 DNA reads TGTGCCAGCAGTTTCGGATCGGGAGAGCAGTTCTTC.

The chain is built from TRBV5-1 and TRBJ1-1, with D hard to call. The CDR3 runs 14 residues. Germline values: CDR1 SGHRS, CDR2 YFSETQ. Trimming cost V 0 bases and J 0 bases, with 6 bases left between them. CDR3 residues: CASSLVGMNTEAFF. Here the CDR3 DNA reads TGCGCCAGCAGCTTGGTAGGAATGAACACTGAAGCTTTCTTT.

This clonotype was recorded many times. This chain connects TRBV29-1 to TRBJ2-5, with 7 positions matching TRBD2. The CDR3 spans 13 residues. Germline CDR1 SQVTM, CDR2 ANQGSEA. V was pared by 3 bases and J by 0 bases, with 1 base of the junction left unmatched. CDR3 region: CSVDGRYQETQYF. In DNA, the CDR3 is TGCAGCGTTGACGGGAGGTACCAAGAGACCCAGTACTTC.

This clonotype occurred a few times. The genes are TRBV12-5 and TRBJ2-5, with a possible D match to TRBD1 (5 bases). Germline V gene data show CDR1 as LGHNT and CDR2 as FRNRAP. Deletions cut 1 base from V and 1 base from J, with 10 bases between. The CDR3 consists of 15 residues. The CDR3 bases are TGTGCTAGTGGTTTGGCACAGGCCGGCCAAGAGACCCAGTACTTC. Translating gives CASGLAQAGQETQYF.

This clonotype was detected many times. V is TRBV15 and J is TRBJ2-3; 8 nucleotides line up with TRBD2. The germline V gene has CDR1 LNHNV and CDR2 YYDKDF (reference sequence). V was pared by 7 bases and J by 3 bases, with 12 bases of the junction left unmatched. The CDR3 has 16 residues. In DNA form, the CDR3 reads TGTGCCACCATCGGGGCGACTGAGCGGGAGACAGATACGCAGTATTTT. This codes for CATIGATERETDTQYF. The whole variable domain, filled in from reference TRBV15 and TRBJ2-3, reads DAMVIQNPRYQVTQFGKPVTLSCSQTLNHNVMYWYQQKSSQAPKLLFHYYDKDFNNEADTPDNFQSRRPNTSFCFLDIRSPGLGDTAMYLCATIGATERETDTQYFGPGTRLTVL.

V usage is TRBV6-5 and J usage is TRBJ1-3; 10 positions agree with TRBD1. J lost 4 bases, V lost 6 bases, and 3 bases had no gene match. CDR3 length: 14 amino acids. Per germline, CDR1 MNHEY and CDR2 SVGAGI. The CDR3 DNA reads TGTGCCAGCAGAAAGACAGGGGGCGGAAACACCATATATTTT. This translates into CASRKTGGGNTIYF.

This clonotype was seen more than once but under ten times. The chain combines TRBV7-3 with TRBJ1-1; no definite D call. The CDR3 covers 12 residues. CDR1 is SGHTA, CDR2 FQGTGA, per germline. The V gene lost 6 bases and the J gene lost 5 bases, with 10 bases spanning the gap. Written as DNA, the CDR3 is TGTGCCAGCAGTGAGATGGGAACTGAAGCTTTCTTT. Translating it yields CASSEMGTEAFF.

This clonotype was seen a handful of times. The CDR3 here is CAIRPGEVEEAFF. In DNA form, the CDR3 reads TGTGCCATACGGCCCGGGGAGGTGGAAGAGGCTTTCTTT. The V gene is TRBV10-3, the J gene TRBJ1-1; D is undetermined. The CDR3 length is 13 residues. Germline V gene lookup returns CDR1 ENHRY and CDR2 SYGVKD. V was clipped by 9 bases and J by 11 bases, with 22 bases between them.

Comment on this clonotype: A much bigger clone sits one base away, suggesting this may be a read error. This chain joins TRBV5-8 and TRBJ2-7, with D possibly called TRBD1 or TRBD2 (6 bases each). V was clipped by 2 bases and J by 2 bases, with 14 bases between them. CDR1 SGHTS and CDR2 YDEGEE come from the germline V gene. The CDR3 consists of 15 residues. In DNA, the CDR3 is TGTGCCAGCAGCTTCGAGTCGGGGGCAACCTACGAGCAGTACTTC. The encoded protein is CASSFESGATYEQYF.

The sample holds a few counts of this clonotype. The V gene is TRBV3-1, the J gene TRBJ2-3; 9 positions match TRBD2. Germline V CDR1 and CDR2: LGHDT, YNNKEL (reference sequence). The CDR3 consists of 16 residues. Trimming took 1 base from V and 3 from J; bases not matched to a gene: 5. CDR3 bases: TGTGCCAGCAGCCAAGGCGGGGGGGGAAGAACAGATACGCAGTATTTT. Translating gives CASSQGGGGRTDTQYF.

This clonotype has only a few counts. This sequence joins TRBV18 and TRBJ1-1; no clear D gene. V lost 6 bases and J 0 bases, leaving 11 bases between the germline ends. The CDR3 has 14 amino acids. The germline V gene has CDR1 KGHSH and CDR2 LQKENI. Written as DNA, the CDR3 is TGTGCCAGCTCCCCGAGGGTGATGAACACTGAAGCTTTCTTT. It specifies CASSPRVMNTEAFF.

The rearrangement joins TRBV10-3 to TRBJ2-7; maybe TRBD2 (5 bases). The V end lost 6 bases, the J end lost 2 bases, and 11 bases lay between the germline ends. The CDR3 is 13 residues long. Per germline, CDR1 ENHRY and CDR2 SYGVKD. This chain's CDR3 is CAISDGKTYEQYF. CDR3 DNA: TGTGCCATCAGCGACGGGAAGACCTACGAGCAGTACTTC.

The V and J genes are TRBV4-3 and TRBJ2-3; 8 nucleotides align to TRBD2. The germline V gene encodes CDR1 LGHNA and CDR2 YSLEER. The length of the CDR3 is 16 residues. Unmatched junction bases numbered 5, after V lost 0 bases and J lost 3 bases. CDR3 in amino acids: CASSQEAGGRTDTQYF. The CDR3 coding sequence is TGCGCCAGCAGCCAAGAGGCGGGGGGTAGGACAGATACGCAGTATTTT.